Below, one T cell receptor (beta chain) is given with its context. Antigen: not known. This CDR3 is 16 amino acids long. The germline gives CDR1 SGHNT, CDR2 YYREEE (reference sequence). Germline trimming cut 4 bases from V and 2 bases from J; bases unmatched to any gene: 6. These data come from a study of cytomegalovirus exposure and HLA in healthy donors. Study in general: A prior analysis found some 110 million unique TCR beta sequences from approximately 200 million T cells. Whole-study findings and limits: Through in vitro validation, a few CMV-associated chains were shown to be specific for CMV antigens.

It was with 60 Vbeta and 13 Jbeta primers that the PCR ran. The data were produced by immunoSEQ multiplex PCR, yet TCRdb's version contains in-frame clones alone and is incomplete. The table has about 180,000 clones, 77% seen once; the top ten hold 1.4%. This receptor was obtained from a man between 18 and 35 years old in good health and CMV-seronegative. The V call is TRBV5-4, the J call TRBJ2-2, with 9 bases aligning to TRBD1. The sample comprised PBMCs. The CDR3 spells CASSQTGGLNTGELFF. As DNA, the CDR3 is TGTGCCAGCAGCCAGACAGGGGGATTAAACACCGGGGAGCTGTTTTTT.